Shown below are 30 T cell receptor beta chains from a single sample sequenced in a study of blood T cell repertoires in COVID-19. The assay was immunoSEQ multiplex PCR, and TCRdb's table has in-frame clones only and misses some. The table records some 140,000 clones, 84% of them present only once. What was sequenced was PBMCs or T cells enriched from blood (not recorded which). These TCRs come from a man in his forties or fifties with acute COVID-19.

The chain uses TRBV30 and TRBJ2-1; 7 bases agree with TRBD2. Germline V gene lookup returns CDR1 GTSNPN and CDR2 SVGIG (reference sequence). CDR3 size: 16 residues. With 0 bases clipped from V and 3 bases from J, the junction kept 8 bases outside the gene matches. In DNA, the CDR3 is TGTGCCTGGAGTGTAGAGGCTAGCGGATTCTACAATGAGCAGTTCTTC. It translates to CAWSVEASGFYNEQFF.

J is TRBJ2-1 and V is TRBV5-1; 8 nucleotides align to TRBD2. The CDR3 runs 16 residues. The V gene end was trimmed by 0 bases and the J gene end by 7 bases; junction bases not matched to a gene: 9. The V gene's germline CDR1 is SGHRS and CDR2 YFSETQ. In DNA, the CDR3 is TGCGCCAGCAGCTTGGAGGGTAGCGGGGTGGGAAATGAGCAGTTCTTC. As protein: CASSLEGSGVGNEQFF.

The chain has TRBV7-7 and TRBJ2-1; a weak D match, TRBD2 (5 bases). V lost 1 base, J lost 7 bases, and 11 bases lay in between. There are 14 residues in the CDR3. Germline values: CDR1 SSHAT, CDR2 FNYEAQ (reference sequence). CDR3 DNA: TGTGCCAGCAGCTTAGGCGGGTTGGAAAATGAGCAGTTCTTC. Its protein product is CASSLGGLENEQFF.

A few counts support this clone. V is TRBV19 and J is TRBJ1-5; no definite D call. The CDR3 extends over 12 amino acids. The germline V gene encodes CDR1 LNHDA and CDR2 SQIVND (reference sequence). Trimming took off 2 bases at V and 8 bases at J, with 7 bases between the two ends. CDR3 in DNA: TGTGCCAGTAGTATACGGAGGGAGCCCCAGCATTTT. Translation gives CASSIRREPQHF.

This chain connects TRBV25-1 to TRBJ1-2, with 7 bases matching TRBD1. Germline V CDR1 and CDR2: MGHDK, SYGVNS. The CDR3 sequence is 15 residues long. Trimming took 8 bases from V and 6 from J; bases not matched to a gene: 15. The CDR3 spells CASAGFGDSLDGYTF. For the CDR3, the DNA is TGTGCCAGCGCGGGGTTTGGGGACAGCCTCGATGGCTACACCTTC.

The chain combines TRBV5-4 with TRBJ2-1, with 8 bases fitting TRBD2. CDR1 is SGHNT and CDR2 is YYREEE in the germline V gene (reference sequence). The CDR3 covers 12 residues. V shed 6 bases, J shed 5 bases, and the junction held 1 base outside the gene matches. The CDR3 DNA is TGTGCCAGCAATAGCGGGAACAATGAGCAGTTCTTC. Its protein is CASNSGNNEQFF. The entire variable domain, with the rest obtained from reference TRBV5-4 and TRBJ2-1, is as follows: ETGVTQSPTHLIKTRGQQVTLRCSSQSGHNTVSWYQQALGQGPQFIFQYYREEENGRGNFPPRFSGLQFPNYSSELNVNALELDDSALYLCASNSGNNEQFFGPGTRLTVL.

The rearrangement joins TRBV10-2 to TRBJ2-7; the D is unclear. Germline CDR1 is WSHSY and CDR2 is SAAADI. The germline V and J ends were trimmed by 1 base and 5 bases, with 12 bases remaining between them. The CDR3 length is 14 residues. CDR3 DNA sequence: TGCGCCAGCAGTGAGTGGGTGACACGTAACGAGCAGTACTTC. Translated: CASSEWVTRNEQYF.

The V gene is TRBV28, the J gene TRBJ2-7, with 7 bases aligning to TRBD1. Trimming took 2 bases from V and 7 from J; bases not matched to a gene: 5. Germline V gene sequence: CDR1 MDHEN, CDR2 SYDVKM. The CDR3 contains 13 residues. In nucleotides, the CDR3 is TGTGCCAGCAGTTTACCTGACAGGGATGAGCAGTACTTC. This encodes CASSLPDRDEQYF.

This chain links TRBV6-4 with TRBJ1-1, with 7 bases identical to TRBD1. The CDR3 contains 15 residues. The V gene's germline CDR1 is MRHNA and CDR2 SNTAGT. Trimming at V came to 6 bases and at J to 2 bases, leaving 9 bases not matched to a gene. CDR3 region: CASRKEQGLNTEAFF. DNA for the CDR3: TGTGCCAGCAGGAAAGAACAGGGGCTTAACACTGAAGCTTTCTTT.

This chain uses TRBV3-1 (or the pseudogene TRBV3-2) with TRBJ1-4, with 9 bases lining up with TRBD1. Germline trimming cut 0 bases from V and 10 bases from J; bases unmatched to any gene: 6. The germline V gene has CDR1 LGHDT and CDR2 YNNKEL (reference sequence). This CDR3 is 15 amino acids long. CDR3 in DNA: TGTGCCAGCAGCCAAGATGTGGGACAGGGAGGAAAACTGTTTTTT. Amino acid sequence: CASSQDVGQGGKLFF.

The gene calls are TRBV27 and TRBJ2-1, with D possibly TRBD1 on 5 matching bases. The length of the CDR3 is 15 residues. Germline CDR1 MNHEY, CDR2 SMNVEV (reference sequence). Trimming left V 1 base short and J 1 base short, with 8 bases between. The CDR3 loop reads CASSLFSGSYNEQFF. CDR3 nucleotide sequence: TGTGCCAGCAGTTTATTTTCAGGGTCCTACAATGAGCAGTTCTTC.

This chain joins TRBV15 and TRBJ2-7; 8 bases align to TRBD2. From germline, CDR1 is LNHNV and CDR2 YYDKDF (reference sequence). This CDR3 is built from 16 residues. J was trimmed by 3 bases and V by 4 bases; bases with no gene match: 11. The CDR3 loop reads CATSNPGGGHGYEQYF. CDR3 nucleotide sequence: TGTGCCACCAGCAACCCCGGGGGGGGGCACGGCTACGAGCAGTACTTC.

V and J are TRBV5-5 and TRBJ1-2; 7 bases are a match to TRBD1. CDR3 length equals 13 residues. The germline CDR1 and CDR2 sequences are SGHKS and YYEKEE (reference sequence). Losses at the gene ends were 6 bases for V and 5 bases for J; bases not matched to a gene: 7. CDR3 in DNA: TGTGCCAGCACCCCGACAGGGTTTTATGGCTACACCTTC. Translation gives CASTPTGFYGYTF. Full variable domain (rest looked up from reference TRBV5-5 and TRBJ1-2): DAGVTQSPTHLIKTRGQQVTLRCSPISGHKSVSWYQQVLGQGPQFIFQYYEKEERGRGNFPDRFSARQFPNYSSELNVNALLLGDSALYLCASTPTGFYGYTFGSGTRLTVV.

CDR3 amino acids: CASSIGWQGSPYGYTF. The CDR3, as DNA: TGTGCCAGTAGTATCGGGTGGCAGGGTTCCCCTTATGGCTACACCTTC. V usage is TRBV19 and J usage is TRBJ1-2; a weak D match, TRBD1 (5 bases). V lost 3 bases and J 5 bases, leaving 19 bases between the germline ends. The length of the CDR3 is 16 residues. Germline lookup yields CDR1 LNHDA and CDR2 SQIVND (reference sequence). Full variable domain (outside the CDR3, taken from reference TRBV19 and TRBJ1-2): DGGITQSPKYLFRKEGQNVTLSCEQNLNHDAMYWYRQDPGQGLRLIYYSQIVNDFQKGDIAEGYSVSREKKESFPLTVTSAQKNPTAFYLCASSIGWQGSPYGYTFGSGTRLTVV.

The chain combines TRBV12-3 or TRBV12-4 with TRBJ1-3; no definite D call. This CDR3 has 13 residues. V lost 4 bases and J lost 0, with 4 bases in between. The CDR3, as DNA: TGTGCCAGCAGTTCAGGCTCTGGAAACACCATATATTTT. It is translated as CASSSGSGNTIYF.

V usage is TRBV6-5 and J usage is TRBJ2-7, with D maybe TRBD2 (6 bases). V lost 6 bases to trimming and J lost 1 base, with 16 bases between them. The germline V gene has CDR1 MNHEY and CDR2 SVGAGI. This CDR3 region has 15 residues. The CDR3 is CASSSGTEVSYEQYF. In nucleotides, the CDR3 is TGTGCCAGCAGCTCCGGGACTGAGGTTTCCTACGAGCAGTACTTC.

The V call is TRBV28, the J call TRBJ2-1, with 9 bases matching TRBD2. J lost 6 bases, V lost 7 bases, and 10 bases had no gene match. CDR3 size: 15 residues. The germline V gene encodes CDR1 MDHEN and CDR2 SYDVKM. The CDR3 reads CASTPSLAGTNEQFF. Written as DNA, the CDR3 is TGTGCCAGCACCCCATCCCTAGCGGGAACCAATGAGCAGTTCTTC. The full variable domain, completed using reference TRBV28 and TRBJ2-1, is DVKVTQSSRYLVKRTGEKVFLECVQDMDHENMFWYRQDPGLGLRLIYFSYDVKMKEKGDIPEGYSVSREKKERFSLILESASTNQTSMYLCASTPSLAGTNEQFFGPGTRLTVL.

This clone was detected a few times. The chain combines TRBV5-1 with TRBJ1-1, with D possibly being TRBD1 (6 bases). The length of the CDR3 is 14 residues. Trimming removed 3 bases at V and 4 bases at J, with 13 bases between. The V gene's germline CDR1 is SGHRS and CDR2 YFSETQ. The CDR3 loop is CASSSQGVSTEAFF. The CDR3 nucleotides are TGCGCCAGCAGCTCACAGGGCGTGAGCACTGAAGCTTTCTTT.

The chain has TRBV6-2 or TRBV6-3 and TRBJ1-1; 9 bases are a match to TRBD1. The germline V gene encodes CDR1 MNHEY and CDR2 SVGEGT. The CDR3 has 15 amino acids. Trimming cost V 2 bases and J 5 bases; bases outside gene matches: 6. The CDR3 bases are TGTGCCAGCAGTTACGGGGGACAGGGTGGAACTGAAGCTTTCTTT. Protein: CASSYGGQGGTEAFF.

J is TRBJ1-1 and V is TRBV2; weak D call: TRBD1 (6 bases). Germline V gene sequence: CDR1 SNHLY, CDR2 FYNNEI. Deletions cut 6 bases from V and 2 bases from J, with 13 bases between. The CDR3 is made up of 14 amino acids. The CDR3 region is CASSSGTPNTEAFF. The DNA for the CDR3 is TGTGCCAGCAGCTCCGGGACACCTAACACTGAAGCTTTCTTT.

This chain connects TRBV3-1 (or the pseudogene TRBV3-2) to TRBJ2-7, with TRBD1 identical over 7 bases. CDR1 LGHDT and CDR2 YNNKEL come from the germline V gene (reference sequence). Trimming at V came to 4 bases and at J to 4 bases, leaving 1 base not matched to a gene. This CDR3 has 12 amino acids. DNA of the CDR3: TGTGCCAGCAGCCCGACAGGGTACGAGCAGTACTTC. This encodes CASSPTGYEQYF.

V usage is TRBV28 and J usage is TRBJ1-5, with D uncertain. V was pared by 6 bases and J by 4 bases, with 13 bases between. The V gene's germline CDR1 is MDHEN and CDR2 SYDVKM. The length of the CDR3 is 14 residues. For the CDR3, the DNA is TGTGCCAGCAGAAACCAGGTAGGAAATCAGCCCCAGCATTTT. Its translation is CASRNQVGNQPQHF.

This clone showed up just once. This chain uses TRBV4-3 with TRBJ2-6, with 8 bases matching TRBD1. V shed 2 bases and J 0 bases; nucleotides not matched to a gene: 9. The CDR3 length is 19 residues. The germline V gene has CDR1 LGHNA and CDR2 YSLEER. The CDR3, as DNA: TGCGCCAGCAGCCAAAACGCCGGGACAGGATACTCTGGGGCCAACGTCCTGACTTTC. Protein product: CASSQNAGTGYSGANVLTF.

This chain uses TRBV7-9 with TRBJ1-5; 10 positions match TRBD1. Germline V gene sequence: CDR1 SEHNR, CDR2 FQNEAQ (reference sequence). Unmatched junction bases numbered 7, after V lost 4 bases and J lost 7 bases. The CDR3 spans 15 residues. CDR3 loop: CASSSGQGGWQPQHF. The CDR3 nucleotides are TGTGCCAGCAGCTCAGGACAGGGGGGATGGCAGCCCCAGCATTTT.

The chain recombines TRBV10-3 with TRBJ2-2; the match to TRBD2 covers 14 bases. Germline trimming cut 8 bases from V and 7 bases from J; bases unmatched to any gene: 9. This CDR3 has 16 amino acids. Per the germline V gene, CDR1 is ENHRY and CDR2 is SYGVKD. The CDR3 loop reads CAIRGTSGSMVGELFF. CDR3 sequence (DNA): TGTGCCATCCGGGGGACTAGCGGGAGTATGGTCGGGGAGCTGTTTTTT.

The rearrangement joins TRBV12-3 or TRBV12-4 to TRBJ1-1, with D unclear. The CDR3 sequence is 11 residues long. V was clipped by 3 bases and J by 3 bases, with 2 bases between them. CDR3 in amino acids: CASSFDTEAFF. The CDR3 DNA sequence: TGTGCCAGCAGTTTCGACACTGAAGCTTTCTTT.

This clone was observed a single time. V usage is TRBV14 and J usage is TRBJ2-5; no reliable D call. Germline values: CDR1 SGHDN, CDR2 FVKESK. The V gene lost 0 bases and the J gene lost 5 bases, with 16 bases spanning the gap. There are 16 residues in the CDR3. CDR3 loop: CASSQDAVRSGETQYF. The CDR3 coding sequence is TGTGCCAGCAGCCAAGATGCCGTAAGGAGTGGTGAGACCCAGTACTTC.

The genes are TRBV6-2 or TRBV6-3 and TRBJ2-2; possibly TRBD2 for D (7 bases). This CDR3 spans 15 amino acids. Germline V lookup: CDR1 MNHEY, CDR2 SVGEGT. V was clipped by 4 bases and J by 10 bases, with 19 bases between them. Written as DNA, the CDR3 is TGTGCCAGCAGTTCCCATGGGGGGGGCTCAGCGGAGCTGTTTTTT. This codes for CASSSHGGGSAELFF.

CDR3: CASSISGHIDQPQHF. The CDR3 nucleotides are TGTGCCAGTAGTATTTCGGGACATATAGATCAGCCCCAGCATTTT. The V gene is TRBV19, the J gene TRBJ1-5, with D perhaps matching TRBD1 (6 bases). V lost 3 bases, J lost 5 bases, and 14 bases lay in between. Germline-derived CDR1 and CDR2 are LNHDA and SQIVND (reference sequence). The CDR3 has 15 residues.

The chain has TRBV7-8 and TRBJ2-7; 7 bases align to TRBD1. Germline V CDR1 and CDR2: SGHVS, FQNEAQ. This CDR3 spans 15 amino acids. V lost 3 bases, J lost 0 bases, and 5 bases stayed unmatched. The CDR3 here is CASSFYTGDSYEQYF. CDR3 coding DNA: TGTGCCAGCAGCTTCTATACAGGGGACTCCTACGAGCAGTACTTC.